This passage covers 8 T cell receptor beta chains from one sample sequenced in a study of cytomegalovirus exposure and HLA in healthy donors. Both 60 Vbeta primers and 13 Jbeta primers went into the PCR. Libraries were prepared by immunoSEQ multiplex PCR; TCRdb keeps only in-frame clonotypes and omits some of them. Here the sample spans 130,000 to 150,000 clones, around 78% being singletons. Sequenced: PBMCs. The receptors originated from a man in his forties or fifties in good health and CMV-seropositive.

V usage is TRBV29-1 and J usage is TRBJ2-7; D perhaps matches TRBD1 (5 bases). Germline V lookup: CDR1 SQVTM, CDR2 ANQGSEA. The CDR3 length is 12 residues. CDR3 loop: CGAQGVGDEQYF. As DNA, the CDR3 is TGCGGCGCGCAAGGGGTAGGCGACGAGCAGTACTTC.

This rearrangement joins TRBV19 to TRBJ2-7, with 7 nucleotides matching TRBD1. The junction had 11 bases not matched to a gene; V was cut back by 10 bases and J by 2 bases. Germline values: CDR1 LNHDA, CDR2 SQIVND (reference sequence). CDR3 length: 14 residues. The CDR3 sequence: CATARDSHPYEQYF. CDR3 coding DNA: TGTGCCACTGCCCGGGACAGTCATCCCTACGAGCAGTACTTC.

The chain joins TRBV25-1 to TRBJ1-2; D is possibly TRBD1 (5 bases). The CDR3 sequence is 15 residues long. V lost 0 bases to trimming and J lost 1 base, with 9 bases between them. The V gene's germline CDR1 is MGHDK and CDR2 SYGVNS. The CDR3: CASSEYGGLNYGYTF. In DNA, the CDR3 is TGTGCCAGCAGTGAATATGGGGGACTTAACTATGGCTACACCTTC.

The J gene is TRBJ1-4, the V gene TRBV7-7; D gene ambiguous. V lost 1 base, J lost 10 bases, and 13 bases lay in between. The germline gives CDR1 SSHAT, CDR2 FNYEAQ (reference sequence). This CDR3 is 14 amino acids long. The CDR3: CASSLGEGLGKLFF. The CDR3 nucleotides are TGTGCCAGCAGCTTAGGAGAGGGTCTCGGAAAACTGTTTTTT.

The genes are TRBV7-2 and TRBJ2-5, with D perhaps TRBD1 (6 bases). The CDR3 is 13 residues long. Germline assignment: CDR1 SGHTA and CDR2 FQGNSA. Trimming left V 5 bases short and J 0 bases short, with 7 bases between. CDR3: CASSRDNQETQYF. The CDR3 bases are TGTGCCAGCAGCCGGGACAACCAAGAGACCCAGTACTTC. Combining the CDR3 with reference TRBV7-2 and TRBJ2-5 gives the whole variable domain GAGVSQSPSNKVTEKGKDVELRCDPISGHTALYWYRQSLGQGLEFLIYFQGNSAPDKSGLPSDRFSAERTGGSVSTLTIQRTQQEDSAVYLCASSRDNQETQYFGPGTRLLVL.

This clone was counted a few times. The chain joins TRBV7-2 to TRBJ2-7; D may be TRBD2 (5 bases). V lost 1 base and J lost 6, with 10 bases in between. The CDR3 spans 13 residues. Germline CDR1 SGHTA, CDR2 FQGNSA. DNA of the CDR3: TGTGCCAGCAGCTTAGAGGAGGATCGCGAGCAGTACTTC. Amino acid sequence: CASSLEEDREQYF.

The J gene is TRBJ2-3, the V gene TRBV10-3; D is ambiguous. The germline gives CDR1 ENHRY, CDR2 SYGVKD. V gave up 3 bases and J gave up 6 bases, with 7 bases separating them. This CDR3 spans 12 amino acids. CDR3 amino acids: CAISESRDTQYF. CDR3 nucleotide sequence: TGTGCCATCAGTGAATCCAGGGATACGCAGTATTTT.

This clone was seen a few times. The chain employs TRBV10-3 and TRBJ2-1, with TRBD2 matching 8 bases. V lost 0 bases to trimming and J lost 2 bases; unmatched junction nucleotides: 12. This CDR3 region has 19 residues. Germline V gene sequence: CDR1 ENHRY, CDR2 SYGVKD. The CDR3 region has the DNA TGTGCCATCAGTGAGTCGGAGCTAGCGGGTCTCCGGACCTACAATGAGCAGTTCTTC. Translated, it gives CAISESELAGLRTYNEQFF.